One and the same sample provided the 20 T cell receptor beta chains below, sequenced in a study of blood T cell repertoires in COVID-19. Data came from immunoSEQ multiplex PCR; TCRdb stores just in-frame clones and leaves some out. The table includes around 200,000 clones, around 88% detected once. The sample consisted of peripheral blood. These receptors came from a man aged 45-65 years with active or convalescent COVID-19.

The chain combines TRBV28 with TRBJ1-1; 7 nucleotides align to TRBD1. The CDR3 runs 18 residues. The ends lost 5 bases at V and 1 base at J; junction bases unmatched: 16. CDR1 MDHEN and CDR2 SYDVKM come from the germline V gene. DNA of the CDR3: TGTGCCAGCAGTCTAATGGCCTTCTGGAGGGACAGGAACACTGAAGCTTTCTTT. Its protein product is CASSLMAFWRDRNTEAFF.

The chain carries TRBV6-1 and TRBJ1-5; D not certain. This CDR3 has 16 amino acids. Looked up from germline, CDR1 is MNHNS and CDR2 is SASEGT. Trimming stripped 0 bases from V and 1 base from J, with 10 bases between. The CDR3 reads CASSEAELPSNQPQHF. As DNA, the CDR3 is TGTGCCAGCAGTGAAGCTGAACTCCCCAGCAATCAGCCCCAGCATTTT.

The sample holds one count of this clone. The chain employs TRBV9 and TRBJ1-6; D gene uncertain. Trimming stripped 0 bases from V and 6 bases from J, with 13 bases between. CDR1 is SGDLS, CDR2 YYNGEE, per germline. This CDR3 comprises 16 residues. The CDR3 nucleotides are TGTGCCAGCAGCGTAGAAGGAGGAGCTGCTAATTCACCCCTCCACTTT. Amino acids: CASSVEGGAANSPLHF.

The DNA of the CDR3 is TGTGCCATCAACCGGGACAGCCGGCGGGACACTGAAGCTTTCTTT. This encodes CAINRDSRRDTEAFF. V is TRBV10-3 and J is TRBJ1-1, with TRBD1 identical over 7 bases. Per germline, CDR1 ENHRY and CDR2 SYGVKD. Trimming at V came to 7 bases and at J to 3 bases, leaving 11 bases not matched to a gene. The CDR3 sequence is 15 residues long.

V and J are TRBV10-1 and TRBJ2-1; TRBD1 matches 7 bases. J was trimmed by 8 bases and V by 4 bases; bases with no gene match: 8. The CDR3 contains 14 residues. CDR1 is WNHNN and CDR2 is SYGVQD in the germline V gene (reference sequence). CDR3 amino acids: CASSVKGGLDEQFF. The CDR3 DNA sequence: TGCGCCAGCAGTGTGAAAGGGGGCCTCGATGAGCAGTTCTTC.

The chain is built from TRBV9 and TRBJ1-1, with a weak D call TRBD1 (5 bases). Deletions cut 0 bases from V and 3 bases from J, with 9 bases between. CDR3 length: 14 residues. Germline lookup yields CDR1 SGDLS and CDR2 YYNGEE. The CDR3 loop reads CASSVADTYTEAFF. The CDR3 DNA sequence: TGTGCCAGCAGCGTAGCGGACACCTACACTGAAGCTTTCTTT.

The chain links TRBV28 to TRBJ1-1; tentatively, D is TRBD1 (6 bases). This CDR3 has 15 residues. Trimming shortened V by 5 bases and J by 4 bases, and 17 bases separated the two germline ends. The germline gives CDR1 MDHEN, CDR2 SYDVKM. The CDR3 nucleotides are TGTGCCAGCAGTCGAAATCAGGGAGGGGGCACTGAAGCTTTCTTT. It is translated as CASSRNQGGGTEAFF. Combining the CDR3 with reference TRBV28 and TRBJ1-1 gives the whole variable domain DVKVTQSSRYLVKRTGEKVFLECVQDMDHENMFWYRQDPGLGLRLIYFSYDVKMKEKGDIPEGYSVSREKKERFSLILESASTNQTSMYLCASSRNQGGGTEAFFGQGTRLTVV.

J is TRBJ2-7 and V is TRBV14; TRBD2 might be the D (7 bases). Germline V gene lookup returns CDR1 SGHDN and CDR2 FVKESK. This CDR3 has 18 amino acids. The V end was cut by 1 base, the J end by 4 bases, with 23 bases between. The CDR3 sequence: CASSQVGAGAAKIYEQYF. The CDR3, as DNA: TGTGCCAGCAGCCAAGTTGGGGCGGGGGCAGCTAAAATTTACGAGCAGTACTTC.

The CDR3 DNA is TGTGCCAGCAGCCAGGGACTAGCGGTCTCCTACGAGCAGTACTTC. Its protein is CASSQGLAVSYEQYF. This chain joins TRBV14 and TRBJ2-7, with 11 bases identical to TRBD2. V gave up 3 bases and J gave up 0 bases; unmatched junction bases: 1. Looked up from germline, CDR1 is SGHDN and CDR2 is FVKESK. The CDR3 extends over 15 amino acids.

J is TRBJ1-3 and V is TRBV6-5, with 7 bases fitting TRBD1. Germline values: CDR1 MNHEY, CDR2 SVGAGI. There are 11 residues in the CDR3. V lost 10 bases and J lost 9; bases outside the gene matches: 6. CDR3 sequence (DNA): TGTGCCACCTACAGGGGATCCACCATATATTTT. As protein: CATYRGSTIYF.

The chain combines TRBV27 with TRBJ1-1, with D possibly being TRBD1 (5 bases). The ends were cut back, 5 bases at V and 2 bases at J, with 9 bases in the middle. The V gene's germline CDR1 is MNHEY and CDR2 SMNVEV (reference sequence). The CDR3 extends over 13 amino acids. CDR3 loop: CASSLGGNTEAFF. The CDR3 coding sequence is TGTGCCAGCAGTCTGGGGGGTAACACTGAAGCTTTCTTT.

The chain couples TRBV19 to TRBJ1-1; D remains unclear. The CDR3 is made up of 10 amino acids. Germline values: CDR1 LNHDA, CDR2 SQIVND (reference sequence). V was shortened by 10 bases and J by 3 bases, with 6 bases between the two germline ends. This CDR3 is CAIGYTEAFF. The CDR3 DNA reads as TGTGCCATCGGGTACACTGAAGCTTTCTTT.

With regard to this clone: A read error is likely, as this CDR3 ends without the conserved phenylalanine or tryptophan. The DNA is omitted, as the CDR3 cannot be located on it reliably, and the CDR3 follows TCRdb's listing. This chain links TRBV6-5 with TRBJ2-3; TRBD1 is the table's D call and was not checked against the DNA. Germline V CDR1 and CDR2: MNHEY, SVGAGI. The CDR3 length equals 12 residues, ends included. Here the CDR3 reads CASSYSGTGEFG.

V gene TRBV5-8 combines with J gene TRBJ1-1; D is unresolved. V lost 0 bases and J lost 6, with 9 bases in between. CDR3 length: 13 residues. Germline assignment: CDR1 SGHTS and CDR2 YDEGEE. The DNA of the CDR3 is TGTGCCAGCAGCTTGGCGGAGGTCGCTGAAGCTTTCTTT. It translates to CASSLAEVAEAFF. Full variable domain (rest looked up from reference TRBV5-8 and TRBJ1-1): EAGVTQSPTHLIKTRGQQATLRCSPISGHTSVYWYQQALGLGLQFLLWYDEGEERNRGNFPPRFSGRQFPNYSSELNVNALELEDSALYLCASSLAEVAEAFFGQGTRLTVV.

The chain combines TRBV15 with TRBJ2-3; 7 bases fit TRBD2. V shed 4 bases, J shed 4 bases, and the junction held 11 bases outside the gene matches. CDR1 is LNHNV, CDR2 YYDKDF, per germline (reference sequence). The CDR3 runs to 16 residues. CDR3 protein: CATSIATSANADTQYF. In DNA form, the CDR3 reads TGTGCCACCAGCATCGCAACTAGCGCTAACGCAGATACGCAGTATTTT. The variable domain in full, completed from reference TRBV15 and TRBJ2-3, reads DAMVIQNPRYQVTQFGKPVTLSCSQTLNHNVMYWYQQKSSQAPKLLFHYYDKDFNNEADTPDNFQSRRPNTSFCFLDIRSPGLGDTAMYLCATSIATSANADTQYFGPGTRLTVL.

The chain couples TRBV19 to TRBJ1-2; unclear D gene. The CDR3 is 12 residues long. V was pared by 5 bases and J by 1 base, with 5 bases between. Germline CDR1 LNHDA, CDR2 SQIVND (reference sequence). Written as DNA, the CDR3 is TGTGCCAGTAGTTTTCGTAACTATGGCTACACCTTC. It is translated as CASSFRNYGYTF.

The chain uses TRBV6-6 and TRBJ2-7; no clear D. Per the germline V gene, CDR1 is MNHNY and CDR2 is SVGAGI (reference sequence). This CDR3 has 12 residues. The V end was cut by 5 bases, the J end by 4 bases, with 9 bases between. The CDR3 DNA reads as TGTGCCAGCAGTCCACTCAGGTACGAGCAGTACTTC. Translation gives CASSPLRYEQYF.

Here the CDR3 DNA reads TGTGCCACCGGGGGATTTGAAGCTTTCTTT. This encodes CATGGFEAFF. This chain connects TRBV2 to TRBJ1-1; the D gene is possibly TRBD1 (5 bases). The germline V and J ends were trimmed by 10 bases and 7 bases, with 10 bases remaining between them. Germline loops: CDR1 SNHLY, CDR2 FYNNEI. The CDR3 runs 10 residues.

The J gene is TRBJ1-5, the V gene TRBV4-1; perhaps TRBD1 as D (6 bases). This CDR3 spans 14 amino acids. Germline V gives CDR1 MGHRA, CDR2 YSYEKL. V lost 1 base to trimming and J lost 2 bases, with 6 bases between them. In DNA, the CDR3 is TGCGCCAGCAGCCAAGCAGGGGGCAATCAGCCCCAGCATTTT. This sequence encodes CASSQAGGNQPQHF.

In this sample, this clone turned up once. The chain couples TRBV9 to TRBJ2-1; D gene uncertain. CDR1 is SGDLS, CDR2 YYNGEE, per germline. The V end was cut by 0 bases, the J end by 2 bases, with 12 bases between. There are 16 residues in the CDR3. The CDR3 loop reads CASSVEPVRAYNEQFF. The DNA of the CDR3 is TGTGCCAGCAGCGTAGAACCCGTTAGAGCCTACAATGAGCAGTTCTTC.